This entry lists 18 T cell receptor beta chains sequenced from one sample in a study of blood T cell repertoires in COVID-19. Sequencing was performed with immunoSEQ multiplex PCR; in TCRdb, only in-frame clones are kept and a portion is missing. Of about 220,000 clones in the sample, around 83% were seen once. Material for sequencing was peripheral blood. All receptors derive from a woman between 45 and 60 years old with acute or convalescent COVID-19.

Of note for this clone: Different DNA sequences within this sample yield the same CDR3. The chain links TRBV19 to TRBJ1-5, with 8 nucleotides matching TRBD1. V shed 4 bases, J shed 5 bases, and the junction held 7 bases outside the gene matches. The CDR3 sequence is 15 residues long. Germline V CDR1 and CDR2: LNHDA, SQIVND (reference sequence). The chain's CDR3 is CASSRGQGGDQPQHF. The CDR3 bases are TGTGCCAGTAGTAGAGGACAGGGCGGGGATCAGCCCCAGCATTTT.

This clone appeared a few times. The rearrangement joins TRBV6-5 to TRBJ1-1; 8 bases map to TRBD1. Germline CDR1 MNHEY, CDR2 SVGAGI. Trimming took 6 bases from V and 4 from J; bases not matched to a gene: 7. The CDR3 is 14 residues long. The CDR3 sequence is CASSGQGVGTEAFF. For the CDR3, the DNA is TGTGCCAGCAGCGGACAGGGAGTGGGCACTGAAGCTTTCTTT.

The chain joins TRBV28 to TRBJ2-7, with D perhaps matching TRBD2 (6 bases). Trimming removed 4 bases at V and 1 base at J, with 8 bases between. The CDR3 extends over 13 amino acids. CDR1 is MDHEN and CDR2 is SYDVKM in the germline V gene. Written as DNA, the CDR3 is TGTGCCAGCAGTTGGGACTCATCCTACGAGCAGTACTTC. This translates into CASSWDSSYEQYF.

The chain's CDR3 is CASTHRTPGSNTGELFF. CDR3 bases: TGTGCCAGCACCCATCGTACCCCCGGTTCGAACACCGGGGAGCTGTTTTTT. V and J are TRBV7-2 and TRBJ2-2; D not certain. Germline V gene sequence: CDR1 SGHTA, CDR2 FQGNSA. Between the trimmed V and J ends, which lost 7 bases and 0 bases, there was a span of 18 bases. The CDR3 spans 17 residues.

This clone has just a few counts. The chain couples TRBV14 to TRBJ1-1, with D possibly matching TRBD1 (6 bases). The CDR3 contains 13 residues. Trimming shortened V by 3 bases and J by 3 bases, and 8 bases separated the two germline ends. Per the germline V gene, CDR1 is SGHDN and CDR2 is FVKESK. The CDR3 here is CASSQYRDTEAFF. The CDR3 nucleotides read TGTGCCAGCAGCCAGTACAGGGACACTGAAGCTTTCTTT.

The CDR3 is CASSQDLFYNEQFF. The CDR3 bases are TGCGCCAGCAGCCAGGACTTATTTTACAATGAGCAGTTCTTC. The chain carries TRBV10-2 and TRBJ2-1; a possible D gene is TRBD2 (5 bases). With 6 bases removed from V and 4 bases from J, the gap between germline ends came to 13 bases. This CDR3 has 14 amino acids. The germline V gene encodes CDR1 WSHSY and CDR2 SAAADI.

The rearrangement links TRBV3-1 (or the pseudogene TRBV3-2) to TRBJ1-2; the D gene is possibly TRBD1 (6 bases). Trimming stripped 4 bases from V and 4 bases from J, with 10 bases between. This CDR3 region has 13 residues. Germline CDR1 and CDR2: LGHDT and YNNKEL (reference sequence). DNA for the CDR3: TGTGCCAGCAGCCTAGGACAGTTCTATGGCTACACCTTC. Protein: CASSLGQFYGYTF.

This clone has more than one count but fewer than ten. The rearrangement joins TRBV11-2 to TRBJ1-5; no firm D call. V shed 1 base and J shed 7 bases, with 5 bases lying between them. The germline V gene has CDR1 SGHAT and CDR2 FQNNGV. This CDR3 has 12 residues. DNA for the CDR3: TGTGCCAGCAGCTTAGTTGGCCAGCCCCAGCATTTT. It specifies CASSLVGQPQHF.

This clone has only a few counts. The rearrangement uses TRBV5-4 and TRBJ2-2; TRBD2 matches at 7 bases. This CDR3 is 17 amino acids long. Germline CDR1 is SGHNT and CDR2 is YYREEE (reference sequence). Germline trimming cut 0 bases from V and 7 bases from J; bases unmatched to any gene: 12. The CDR3 region is CASSLDRSGNAGGELFF. DNA of the CDR3: TGTGCCAGCAGCTTGGATCGGAGCGGGAACGCGGGCGGGGAGCTGTTTTTT. Complete variable domain (other parts from reference TRBV5-4 and TRBJ2-2): ETGVTQSPTHLIKTRGQQVTLRCSSQSGHNTVSWYQQALGQGPQFIFQYYREEENGRGNFPPRFSGLQFPNYSSELNVNALELDDSALYLCASSLDRSGNAGGELFFGEGSRLTVL.

V usage is TRBV6-4 and J usage is TRBJ2-3, with TRBD2 identical over 9 bases. Germline loops: CDR1 MRHNA, CDR2 SNTAGT. The V and J ends lost 6 bases and 6 bases, in that order; junction bases with no gene match: 7. CDR3 size: 14 residues. The CDR3 here is CASRREGQSDTQYF. The CDR3 coding sequence is TGTGCCAGCAGGCGGGAGGGCCAATCGGATACGCAGTATTTT.

V usage is TRBV6-2 or TRBV6-3 and J usage is TRBJ2-7; possibly TRBD2 for D (5 bases). The CDR3 is 12 residues long. Trimming pared 2 bases from V and 3 bases from J, leaving 5 bases between. The V gene's germline CDR1 is MNHEY and CDR2 SVGEGT. CDR3 in amino acids: CASSYAGYEQYF. For the CDR3, the DNA is TGTGCCAGCAGTTACGCGGGCTACGAGCAGTACTTC.

This clone was seen once. The V gene is TRBV21-1, the J gene TRBJ1-6; TRBD1, the table's D call, lacks a check against the DNA. TRBV21-1 counts as a pseudogene. The length of the CDR3 is 15 residues. For the CDR3, the DNA is TGTGCCAGCAGCAAAGAGGGCCTAGGGGATTCACCCCTCCACTTT. It specifies CASSKEGLGDSPLHF.

The J gene is TRBJ2-1, the V gene TRBV28; 14 bases map to TRBD2. Germline trimming cut 2 bases from V and 10 bases from J; bases unmatched to any gene: 7. This CDR3 region has 16 residues. Looked up from germline, CDR1 is MDHEN and CDR2 is SYDVKM. CDR3 loop: CASSLIGTSGRGEQFF. The CDR3 nucleotides read TGTGCCAGCAGTTTAATCGGGACTAGCGGGAGAGGGGAGCAGTTCTTC. Looking up the rest from reference TRBV28 and TRBJ2-1 gives the full variable domain: DVKVTQSSRYLVKRTGEKVFLECVQDMDHENMFWYRQDPGLGLRLIYFSYDVKMKEKGDIPEGYSVSREKKERFSLILESASTNQTSMYLCASSLIGTSGRGEQFFGPGTRLTVL.

About this clone itself: This specimen includes other DNA sequences encoding the same CDR3. CDR3 sequence reads: CASILGGRETQYF. The DNA of the CDR3 is TGTGCCAGCATCCTCGGGGGTAGGGAGACCCAGTACTTC. This chain uses TRBV6-5 with TRBJ2-5; tentative D call: TRBD2 (6 bases). This CDR3 region has 13 residues. CDR1 and CDR2 (germline): MNHEY, SVGAGI. V was trimmed by 7 bases and J by 5 bases, leaving 14 bases between them.

This clone was picked up a small number of times. The V and J genes are TRBV10-3 and TRBJ2-1, with 7 bases aligning to TRBD1. Trimming cost V 3 bases and J 8 bases; bases outside gene matches: 7. Germline values: CDR1 ENHRY, CDR2 SYGVKD. This CDR3 comprises 14 residues. The CDR3 sequence is CAISDRRGGDEQFF. Here the CDR3 DNA reads TGTGCCATCAGTGATCGGAGAGGGGGCGATGAGCAGTTCTTC.

The J gene is TRBJ1-6, the V gene TRBV27; possible D gene TRBD1, 5 bases. Germline CDR1 and CDR2: MNHEY and SMNVEV (reference sequence). V lost 5 bases, J lost 10 bases, and 12 bases lay in between. The CDR3 length is 13 residues. CDR3 amino acids: CASSTPGMSPLHF. CDR3 bases: TGTGCCAGCAGTACCCCAGGGATGTCACCCCTCCACTTT.

This clone was counted once. The CDR3 DNA follows: TGTGCCAGTCAAAGGGACTGGGACAATGAGCAGTTCTTC. This translates into CASQRDWDNEQFF. The rearrangement uses TRBV2 and TRBJ2-1, with D possibly TRBD2 on 6 matching bases. The CDR3 contains 13 residues. CDR1 is SNHLY and CDR2 is FYNNEI in the germline V gene. V was cut by 9 bases and J by 5 bases, with 14 bases left in between.

This clone was found once. The rearrangement uses TRBV2 and TRBJ2-7; D is undetermined. This CDR3 spans 10 amino acids. V gave up 7 bases and J gave up 4 bases, with 5 bases separating them. CDR1 and CDR2 from the germline V gene are SNHLY and FYNNEI. The CDR3 nucleotides are TGTGCCAGCATATCTTACGAGCAGTACTTC. It encodes CASISYEQYF. Full variable domain (missing parts from reference TRBV2 and TRBJ2-7): EPEVTQTPSHQVTQMGQEVILRCVPISNHLYFYWYRQILGQKVEFLVSFYNNEISEKSEIFDDQFSVERPDGSNFTLKIRSTKLEDSAMYFCASISYEQYFGPGTRLTVT.